This TCR beta chain is from a study of T cells in localized non-small cell lung cancer. The V segment lost 6 bases and the J segment 7 bases; nucleotides outside the gene matches: 8. The CDR3 loop spans 14 amino acids. CDR1 is MNHNS, CDR2 SASEGT, per germline. Measured with immunoSEQ multiplex PCR; TCRdb has only the in-frame clones, and not every one. The sample shows approximately 30,000 clones, under 85% of them seen only once. The source was peripheral blood, collected before any cancer treatment. This clonotype was obtained from a male donor at least 60 years old with stage II squamous cell lung carcinoma. The chain carries TRBV6-1 and TRBJ1-5, with 8 nucleotides matching TRBD1. As DNA, the CDR3 is TGTGCCAGCAGCCGCGGACAGGGTCAACAGCCCCAGCATTTT. It yields the protein CASSRGQGQQPQHF.